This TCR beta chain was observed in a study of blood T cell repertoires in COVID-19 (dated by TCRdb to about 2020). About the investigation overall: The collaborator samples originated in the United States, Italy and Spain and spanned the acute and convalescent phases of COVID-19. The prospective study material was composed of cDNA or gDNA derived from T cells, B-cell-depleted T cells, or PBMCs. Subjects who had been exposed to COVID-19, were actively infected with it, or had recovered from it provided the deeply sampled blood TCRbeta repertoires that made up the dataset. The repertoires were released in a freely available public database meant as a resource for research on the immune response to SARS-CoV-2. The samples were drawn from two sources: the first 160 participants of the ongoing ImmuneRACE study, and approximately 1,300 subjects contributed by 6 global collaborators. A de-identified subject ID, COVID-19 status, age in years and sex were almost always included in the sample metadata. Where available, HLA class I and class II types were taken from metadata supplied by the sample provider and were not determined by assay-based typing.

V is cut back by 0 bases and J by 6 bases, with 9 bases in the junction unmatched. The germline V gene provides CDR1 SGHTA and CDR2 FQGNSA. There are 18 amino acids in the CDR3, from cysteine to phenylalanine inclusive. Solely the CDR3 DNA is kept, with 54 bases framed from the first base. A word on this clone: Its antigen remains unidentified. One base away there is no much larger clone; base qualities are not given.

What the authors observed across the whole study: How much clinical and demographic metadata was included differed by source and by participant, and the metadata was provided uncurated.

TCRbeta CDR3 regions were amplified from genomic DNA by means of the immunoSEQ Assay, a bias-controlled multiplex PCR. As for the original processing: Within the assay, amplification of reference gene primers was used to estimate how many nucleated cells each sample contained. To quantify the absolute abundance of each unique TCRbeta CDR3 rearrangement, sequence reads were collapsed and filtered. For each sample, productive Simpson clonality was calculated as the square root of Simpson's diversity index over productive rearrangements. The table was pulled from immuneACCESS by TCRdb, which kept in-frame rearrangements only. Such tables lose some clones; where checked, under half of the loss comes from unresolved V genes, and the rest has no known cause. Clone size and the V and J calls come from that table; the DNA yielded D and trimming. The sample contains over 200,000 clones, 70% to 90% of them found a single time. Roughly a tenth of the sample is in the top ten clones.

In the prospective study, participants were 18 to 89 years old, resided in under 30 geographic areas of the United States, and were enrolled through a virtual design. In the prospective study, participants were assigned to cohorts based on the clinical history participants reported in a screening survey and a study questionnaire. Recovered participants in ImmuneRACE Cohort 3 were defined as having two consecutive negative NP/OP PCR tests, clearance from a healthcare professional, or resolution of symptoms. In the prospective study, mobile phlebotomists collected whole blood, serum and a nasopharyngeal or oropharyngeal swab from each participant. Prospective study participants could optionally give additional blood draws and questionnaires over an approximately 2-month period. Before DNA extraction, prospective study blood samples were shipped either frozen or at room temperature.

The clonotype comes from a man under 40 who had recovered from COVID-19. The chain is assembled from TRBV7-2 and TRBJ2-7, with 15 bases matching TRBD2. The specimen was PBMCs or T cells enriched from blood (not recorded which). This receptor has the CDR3 CASSLAGWTSGRASEQYF. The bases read TGTGCCAGCAGCTTAGCGGGTTGGACTAGCGGGAGGGCCAGCGAGCAGTACTTC. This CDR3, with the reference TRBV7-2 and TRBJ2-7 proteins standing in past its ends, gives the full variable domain GAGVSQSPSNKVTEKGKDVELRCDPISGHTALYWYRQSLGQGLEFLIYFQGNSAPDKSGLPSDRFSAERTGGSVSTLTIQRTQQEDSAVYLCASSLAGWTSGRASEQYFGPGTRLTVT.